This passage covers 28 T cell receptor beta chains from one sample sequenced in a study of glioma-infiltrating T cells after dendritic cell vaccination. The data were produced by immunoSEQ multiplex PCR, yet TCRdb's version contains in-frame clones alone and is incomplete. The data hold around 87,000 clones, with roughly four fifths observed a single time. Time point of the sample: after dendritic cell vaccination, including at tumor progression/relapse. The sequenced sample was blood, obtained after dendritic cell vaccination. Receptors were obtained from a human donor with glioblastoma.

The chain couples TRBV19 to TRBJ1-6, with 7 bases fitting TRBD1. This CDR3 region has 16 residues. V shed 3 bases, J shed 6 bases, and the junction held 8 bases outside the gene matches. Germline CDR1 LNHDA, CDR2 SQIVND (reference sequence). DNA of the CDR3: TGTGCCAGTAGTATTGGGTCCCGGGACAGTAATTCACCCCTCCACTTT. Protein sequence: CASSIGSRDSNSPLHF. Filled out from reference TRBV19 and TRBJ1-6, the complete variable domain reads DGGITQSPKYLFRKEGQNVTLSCEQNLNHDAMYWYRQDPGQGLRLIYYSQIVNDFQKGDIAEGYSVSREKKESFPLTVTSAQKNPTAFYLCASSIGSRDSNSPLHFGNGTRLTVT.

CDR3: CASSHAQEYNSPLHF. The DNA of the CDR3 is TGTGCCAGCAGCCACGCCCAGGAATATAATTCACCCCTCCACTTT. The rearrangement uses TRBV14 and TRBJ1-6; D is unclear. Trimming removed 3 bases at V and 4 bases at J, with 10 bases between. This CDR3 contains 15 residues. Germline lookup yields CDR1 SGHDN and CDR2 FVKESK.

V is TRBV6-5 and J is TRBJ2-2, with 9 bases matching TRBD1. V lost 5 bases, J lost 7 bases, and 8 bases stayed unmatched. The length of the CDR3 is 15 residues. CDR1 and CDR2 (germline): MNHEY, SVGAGI. Written as DNA, the CDR3 is TGTGCCAGCAGTGGGGGACAGGGTCGAGGCGGGGAGCTGTTTTTT. As protein: CASSGGQGRGGELFF.

The chain employs TRBV30 and TRBJ2-2; D perhaps matches TRBD1 (5 bases). Per germline, CDR1 GTSNPN and CDR2 SVGIG (reference sequence). The V gene lost 3 bases and the J gene lost 5 bases, with 10 bases spanning the gap. The CDR3 spans 13 residues. The chain's CDR3 is CAWSRVDTGELFF. As DNA, the CDR3 is TGTGCCTGGAGCAGGGTGGATACCGGGGAGCTGTTTTTT.

The chain carries TRBV7-9 and TRBJ1-2; 10 nucleotides align to TRBD1. Germline V gene data show CDR1 as SEHNR and CDR2 as FQNEAQ (reference sequence). V shed 4 bases and J 4 bases; nucleotides not matched to a gene: 6. This CDR3 has 15 amino acids. The CDR3 region has the DNA TGTGCCAGCAGCTCACCGGGACAGGGGCGCTATGGCTACACCTTC. Protein: CASSSPGQGRYGYTF.

J is TRBJ2-2 and V is TRBV10-3; TRBD2 matches at 9 bases. Germline V CDR1 and CDR2: ENHRY, SYGVKD. Trimming at V came to 10 bases and at J to 6 bases, leaving 12 bases not matched to a gene. This CDR3 spans 15 amino acids. The CDR3 is CATGQAGGPAGELFF. In nucleotides, the CDR3 is TGTGCCACCGGTCAGGCGGGGGGGCCTGCCGGGGAGCTGTTTTTT.

This clone was detected a few times. This rearrangement joins TRBV19 to TRBJ1-5, with TRBD1 as a possible D gene (6 bases). The CDR3 covers 18 residues. CDR1 and CDR2 from the germline V gene are LNHDA and SQIVND (reference sequence). The V gene lost 3 bases and the J gene lost 0 bases, with 18 bases spanning the gap. This CDR3 reads CASSMRDISSPSNQPQHF. In DNA, the CDR3 is TGTGCCAGTAGTATGAGGGACATCTCATCCCCTAGCAATCAGCCCCAGCATTTT.

The chain employs TRBV2 and TRBJ2-5; tentatively, D is TRBD2 (7 bases). The CDR3 sequence is 14 residues long. From germline, CDR1 is SNHLY and CDR2 FYNNEI. With 6 bases removed from V and 5 bases from J, the gap between germline ends came to 16 bases. DNA for the CDR3: TGTGCCAGCAGAGCTAGCGGCGACAGGGAGACCCAGTACTTC. Protein product: CASRASGDRETQYF.

This clone was recorded only once. The V gene is TRBV19, the J gene TRBJ1-1, with D unresolved. Germline lookup yields CDR1 LNHDA and CDR2 SQIVND (reference sequence). The V end was cut by 6 bases, the J end by 4 bases, with 18 bases between. This CDR3 is 15 amino acids long. The CDR3 DNA follows: TGTGCCAGTAGGCCCCTCTTGGGAGGAGGCACTGAAGCTTTCTTT. Translated: CASRPLLGGGTEAFF.

This clone was seen only once. This chain uses TRBV6-1 with TRBJ1-2; D is undetermined. The CDR3 contains 14 residues. Germline CDR1 MNHNS, CDR2 SASEGT. V shed 0 bases and J shed 5 bases, with 10 bases lying between them. The CDR3: CASSEASRVYGYTF. CDR3 coding DNA: TGTGCCAGCAGTGAAGCGTCGCGGGTTTATGGCTACACCTTC.

The rearrangement links TRBV14 to TRBJ2-6, with TRBD1 matching over 7 bases. V was pared by 1 base and J by 12 bases, with 9 bases of the junction left unmatched. The CDR3 totals 15 residues. CDR1 SGHDN and CDR2 FVKESK come from the germline V gene. The CDR3 protein is CASSQGGTVVRVLTF. CDR3 nucleotide sequence: TGTGCCAGCAGCCAAGGTGGGACAGTCGTTCGCGTCCTGACTTTC.

The J gene is TRBJ1-1, the V gene TRBV13; 7 bases agree with TRBD1. Germline V gives CDR1 PRHDT, CDR2 FYEKMQ (reference sequence). V lost 4 bases, J lost 6 bases, and 11 bases stayed unmatched. The CDR3 contains 15 residues. The CDR3 is CASSSRTGVVAEAFF. The DNA of the CDR3 is TGTGCCAGCAGCTCAAGGACAGGAGTAGTGGCTGAAGCTTTCTTT.

The chain has TRBV7-2 and TRBJ2-2, with TRBD2 as a possible D gene (6 bases). The CDR3 covers 15 residues. Trimming shortened V by 3 bases and J by 6 bases, and 14 bases separated the two germline ends. Germline V lookup: CDR1 SGHTA, CDR2 FQGNSA. The CDR3 here is CASSFGGPIAGELFF. In DNA, the CDR3 is TGTGCCAGCAGCTTCGGGGGACCGATAGCCGGGGAGCTGTTTTTT.

The chain recombines TRBV6-5 with TRBJ1-4, with D possibly being TRBD1 (5 bases). V was cut by 5 bases and J by 3 bases, with 10 bases left in between. The V gene's germline CDR1 is MNHEY and CDR2 SVGAGI. This CDR3 is built from 14 residues. The CDR3 is CASSRGSANEKLFF. The CDR3 nucleotides are TGTGCCAGCAGTAGGGGTTCCGCTAATGAAAAACTGTTTTTT.

V usage is TRBV19 and J usage is TRBJ2-3; D might be TRBD1 (6 bases). There are 14 residues in the CDR3. Germline V CDR1 and CDR2: LNHDA, SQIVND (reference sequence). Trimming left V 8 bases short and J 0 bases short, with 12 bases between. CDR3 amino acids: CASRQESSTDTQYF. CDR3 in DNA: TGTGCCAGTCGACAGGAATCTAGCACAGATACGCAGTATTTT. Complete variable domain (other parts from reference TRBV19 and TRBJ2-3): DGGITQSPKYLFRKEGQNVTLSCEQNLNHDAMYWYRQDPGQGLRLIYYSQIVNDFQKGDIAEGYSVSREKKESFPLTVTSAQKNPTAFYLCASRQESSTDTQYFGPGTRLTVL.

Comments on this clone: Relative to the germline gene, one junction end is altered; a read error may explain this. The rearrangement joins TRBV2 to TRBJ1-5; tentative D call: TRBD1 (5 bases). Per the germline V gene, CDR1 is SNHLY and CDR2 is FYNNEI. There are 13 residues in the CDR3. This CDR3 is CASREEGPQPQHF. In nucleotides, the CDR3 is TGTGCCAGCAGGGAAGAGGGGCCCCAGCCCCAGCATTTT.

This sequence joins TRBV6-6 and TRBJ2-1, with a weak D call TRBD2 (6 bases). V lost 5 bases and J lost 0, with 14 bases in between. The germline gives CDR1 MNHNY, CDR2 SVGAGI (reference sequence). The length of the CDR3 is 16 residues. CDR3 in DNA: TGTGCCAGCAGTCTAACGGTGGGGGGCTCCTACAATGAGCAGTTCTTC. Translated: CASSLTVGGSYNEQFF.

V usage is TRBV5-1 and J usage is TRBJ2-2, with D possibly TRBD1 on 6 matching bases. CDR1 is SGHRS, CDR2 YFSETQ, per germline. CDR3 length: 15 amino acids. V was clipped by 2 bases and J by 7 bases, with 15 bases between them. CDR3 bases: TGCGCCAGCAGCTTCCTAGGGGGAAGAGGCGGGGAGCTGTTTTTT. Translating gives CASSFLGGRGGELFF.

The chain joins TRBV25-1 to TRBJ2-5; maybe TRBD2 (6 bases). Germline V CDR1 and CDR2: MGHDK, SYGVNS. The CDR3 totals 14 residues. V shed 6 bases and J shed 5 bases, with 16 bases lying between them. The CDR3 DNA reads TGTGCCAGCAGCGACGGTCCCCGGGGGGAGACCCAGTACTTC. Its protein is CASSDGPRGETQYF.

The chain recombines TRBV6-1 with TRBJ2-7; the match to TRBD1 covers 7 bases. The CDR3 loop spans 14 amino acids. With V trimmed by 7 bases and J by 4 bases, 10 bases remained unmatched. The germline V gene has CDR1 MNHNS and CDR2 SASEGT. CDR3 region: CASTGTVPPYEQYF. The CDR3 coding sequence is TGTGCCAGCACCGGGACAGTTCCACCGTACGAGCAGTACTTC.

The CDR3 DNA sequence: TGTGCCAGCAATCCCCTAGCGGGGGGAAGTAGGCAGTTCTTC. Amino acids: CASNPLAGGSRQFF. The chain recombines TRBV2 with TRBJ2-1; TRBD2 matches 11 bases. Per the germline V gene, CDR1 is SNHLY and CDR2 is FYNNEI. Trimming took 7 bases from V and 12 from J; bases not matched to a gene: 11. CDR3 size: 14 residues.

The rearrangement joins TRBV18 to TRBJ2-1, with 9 bases that match TRBD2. V was pared by 2 bases and J by 7 bases, with 6 bases of the junction left unmatched. The CDR3 runs to 15 residues. Looked up from germline, CDR1 is KGHSH and CDR2 is LQKENI. CDR3 protein: CASSPWAGGRNEQFF. The DNA of the CDR3 is TGTGCCAGCTCACCATGGGCGGGGGGGCGTAATGAGCAGTTCTTC.

The chain carries TRBV27 and TRBJ1-1; 7 positions agree with TRBD1. The V segment lost 4 bases and the J segment 5 bases; nucleotides outside the gene matches: 10. The length of the CDR3 is 15 residues. Germline V lookup: CDR1 MNHEY, CDR2 SMNVEV (reference sequence). The CDR3: CASSSPLRGLTEAFF. CDR3 nucleotide sequence: TGTGCCAGCAGTTCCCCCCTCAGGGGGTTAACTGAAGCTTTCTTT.

This sequence joins TRBV2 and TRBJ1-1, with 8 bases matching TRBD1. Germline values: CDR1 SNHLY, CDR2 FYNNEI. After removal of 9 bases from V and 3 bases from J, the junction contained 6 bases not matched to a gene. The CDR3 sequence is 13 residues long. This CDR3 reads CAREQGVDTEAFF. The CDR3 region has the DNA TGTGCCAGGGAACAGGGGGTAGACACTGAAGCTTTCTTT.

V is TRBV11-3 and J is TRBJ1-1, with D uncertain. Looked up from germline, CDR1 is SGHNT and CDR2 is YENEEA. The V and J ends lost 6 bases and 0 bases respectively, with 8 bases between them. This CDR3 spans 13 amino acids. As DNA, the CDR3 is TGTGCCAGCAGTGAGTATATGAACACTGAAGCTTTCTTT. This codes for CASSEYMNTEAFF. Full variable domain (missing parts from reference TRBV11-3 and TRBJ1-1): EAGVVQSPRYKIIEKKQPVAFWCNPISGHNTLYWYLQNLGQGPELLIRYENEEAVDDSQLPKDRFSAERLKGVDSTLKIQPAELGDSAVYLCASSEYMNTEAFFGQGTRLTVV.

This clone was seen ten or more times. The chain couples TRBV15 to TRBJ2-1; 14 positions agree with TRBD2. Germline V gene sequence: CDR1 LNHNV, CDR2 YYDKDF (reference sequence). V lost 5 bases and J lost 8; bases outside the gene matches: 5. This CDR3 is 15 amino acids long. DNA for the CDR3: TGTGCCACCAGCGCTGGGACTAGCGGGGGCGATGAGCAGTTCTTC. It translates to CATSAGTSGGDEQFF. Full variable domain (remainder filled in from reference TRBV15 and TRBJ2-1): DAMVIQNPRYQVTQFGKPVTLSCSQTLNHNVMYWYQQKSSQAPKLLFHYYDKDFNNEADTPDNFQSRRPNTSFCFLDIRSPGLGDTAMYLCATSAGTSGGDEQFFGPGTRLTVL.

The chain recombines TRBV2 with TRBJ2-2; tentative D call: TRBD1 (6 bases). Germline CDR1 is SNHLY and CDR2 is FYNNEI. CDR3 length: 13 residues. Trimming cost V 8 bases and J 4 bases, with 11 bases left between them. CDR3 amino acids: CASGNRATGELFF. The CDR3 nucleotides read TGTGCCAGCGGCAACAGGGCCACCGGGGAGCTGTTTTTT.

This clone came up a few times. The J gene is TRBJ2-3, the V gene TRBV5-1; no clear D. Trimming left V 4 bases short and J 2 bases short, with 14 bases between. This CDR3 is built from 15 residues. Germline V gives CDR1 SGHRS, CDR2 YFSETQ. CDR3 bases: TGCGCCAGCAGCCAGACTTCCATATACACAGATACGCAGTATTTT. Amino acid sequence: CASSQTSIYTDTQYF.